These 20 T cell receptor beta chains originate from one sample sequenced in a study of blood T cell repertoires in COVID-19. Profiling relied on immunoSEQ multiplex PCR, and the TCRdb table lists in-frame clones only, not all of them. This sample has about 250,000 clones, with more than 70% found just once. The specimen was peripheral blood. The receptor source for this set is an elderly man with acute or convalescent COVID-19.

This sequence joins TRBV19 and TRBJ1-5; TRBD1 is a possible D gene (6 bases). V was pared by 6 bases and J by 3 bases, with 18 bases between. The CDR3 spans 16 residues. CDR1 and CDR2 (germline): LNHDA, SQIVND (reference sequence). The CDR3 here is CASRPIRDTDNQPQHF. The CDR3 region has the DNA TGTGCCAGTAGGCCCATACGGGACACTGACAATCAGCCCCAGCATTTT.

In its sample, this clone was seen once. This rearrangement joins TRBV5-6 to TRBJ1-5; no firm D call. Germline CDR1 is SGHDT and CDR2 is YYEEEE. Trimming took off 0 bases at V and 6 bases at J, with 7 bases between the two ends. The length of the CDR3 is 13 residues. The CDR3 region is CASSLGAGQPQHF. In DNA, the CDR3 is TGTGCCAGCAGCTTGGGGGCGGGTCAGCCCCAGCATTTT. Combining the CDR3 with reference TRBV5-6 and TRBJ1-5 gives the whole variable domain DAGVTQSPTHLIKTRGQQVTLRCSPKSGHDTVSWYQQALGQGPQFIFQYYEEEERQRGNFPDRFSGHQFPNYSSELNVNALLLGDSALYLCASSLGAGQPQHFGDGTRLSIL.

This sequence joins TRBV5-1 and TRBJ2-7; a possible D gene is TRBD2 (6 bases). CDR1 is SGHRS, CDR2 YFSETQ, per germline. Trimming removed 5 bases from V and 2 bases from J, with 17 bases in between. The CDR3 has 15 residues. CDR3 sequence reads: CASSGLQATAYEQYF. The CDR3 DNA follows: TGCGCCAGCAGTGGACTACAGGCAACCGCCTACGAGCAGTACTTC.

V usage is TRBV24-1 and J usage is TRBJ2-5; D uncertain. Germline V gene sequence: CDR1 KGHDR, CDR2 SFDVKD. V dropped 3 bases and J dropped 5 bases, with 12 bases sitting between them. This CDR3 is built from 14 residues. The CDR3 nucleotides read TGTGCCACCAGTGATGCGTCGGGTAGGGAGACCCAGTACTTC. Its protein product is CATSDASGRETQYF.

The V gene is TRBV28, the J gene TRBJ1-5; D is unclear. Germline-derived CDR1 and CDR2 are MDHEN and SYDVKM. V gave up 5 bases and J gave up 1 base, with 9 bases separating them. CDR3 size: 14 residues. CDR3 coding DNA: TGTGCCAGCAGTCTGGGCAGGAGCAATCAGCCCCAGCATTTT. This translates into CASSLGRSNQPQHF. Complete variable domain (other parts from reference TRBV28 and TRBJ1-5): DVKVTQSSRYLVKRTGEKVFLECVQDMDHENMFWYRQDPGLGLRLIYFSYDVKMKEKGDIPEGYSVSREKKERFSLILESASTNQTSMYLCASSLGRSNQPQHFGDGTRLSIL.

The chain carries TRBV15 and TRBJ1-1; D is perhaps TRBD1 (5 bases). Trimming removed 2 bases from V and 4 bases from J, with 14 bases in between. Germline assignment: CDR1 LNHNV and CDR2 YYDKDF (reference sequence). The CDR3 is 15 residues long. CDR3 sequence (DNA): TGTGCCACCAGCAGACCCCAGGGTTCTTTCACTGAAGCTTTCTTT. It translates to CATSRPQGSFTEAFF.

The rearrangement uses TRBV20-1 and TRBJ1-5; D is perhaps TRBD1 (6 bases). V gave up 3 bases and J gave up 7 bases, with 13 bases separating them. The CDR3 covers 13 residues. Germline V CDR1 and CDR2: DFQATT, SNEGSKA (reference sequence). In nucleotides, the CDR3 is TGCAGTGCTAGTCCAGGGGTGAGGCAGCCCCAGCATTTT. The encoded protein is CSASPGVRQPQHF.

The V gene is TRBV3-1 (or the pseudogene TRBV3-2), the J gene TRBJ2-5, with D perhaps matching TRBD2 (6 bases). V was pared by 1 base and J by 5 bases, with 14 bases between. This CDR3 is built from 15 residues. CDR1 is LGHDT, CDR2 YNNKEL, per germline (reference sequence). CDR3 amino acids: CASSQGPRGGETQYF. The CDR3 nucleotides read TGTGCCAGCAGCCAAGGCCCTCGCGGAGGGGAGACCCAGTACTTC.

V is TRBV2 and J is TRBJ2-1; the match to TRBD2 covers 9 bases. The length of the CDR3 is 15 residues. From germline, CDR1 is SNHLY and CDR2 FYNNEI. Trimming removed 4 bases from V and 4 bases from J; junction bases left unmatched: 5. The CDR3 loop is CASSVRRGGYNEQFF. In DNA form, the CDR3 reads TGTGCCAGCAGTGTGAGGCGGGGGGGGTACAATGAGCAGTTCTTC. Full variable domain (missing parts from reference TRBV2 and TRBJ2-1): EPEVTQTPSHQVTQMGQEVILRCVPISNHLYFYWYRQILGQKVEFLVSFYNNEISEKSEIFDDQFSVERPDGSNFTLKIRSTKLEDSAMYFCASSVRRGGYNEQFFGPGTRLTVL.

The gene calls are TRBV9 and TRBJ2-3; maybe TRBD2 (6 bases). Germline V lookup: CDR1 SGDLS, CDR2 YYNGEE. The CDR3 totals 14 residues. Trimming took off 0 bases at V and 5 bases at J, with 10 bases between the two ends. The CDR3 protein is CASSVGAGRDTQYF. CDR3 sequence (DNA): TGTGCCAGCAGCGTAGGGGCGGGGAGAGATACGCAGTATTTT.

In its sample, this clone was seen a few times. The chain couples TRBV7-2 to TRBJ2-3; 8 bases fit TRBD2. Per the germline V gene, CDR1 is SGHTA and CDR2 is FQGNSA. The CDR3 contains 15 residues. V trimming: 1 base; J trimming: 3 bases; junction bases outside the gene matches: 3. CDR3 DNA: TGTGCCAGCAGCTTAGGGGCGGGGGGTACAGATACGCAGTATTTT. Protein sequence: CASSLGAGGTDTQYF.

This chain joins TRBV6-6 and TRBJ2-7; D remains unclear. Germline CDR1 MNHNY, CDR2 SVGAGI (reference sequence). This CDR3 region has 12 residues. V lost 5 bases, J lost 4 bases, and 9 bases lay in between. Here the CDR3 DNA reads TGTGCCAGCAGTCGGGTGAGGTACGAGCAGTACTTC. This gives the protein CASSRVRYEQYF.

This rearrangement joins TRBV28 to TRBJ2-3; 7 positions agree with TRBD1. Trimming removed 6 bases from V and 7 bases from J; junction bases left unmatched: 13. The germline gives CDR1 MDHEN, CDR2 SYDVKM. The CDR3 sequence is 15 residues long. CDR3 region: CASSTGQVVLYTQYF. In nucleotides, the CDR3 is TGTGCCAGCAGCACCGGACAGGTGGTTCTGTATACGCAGTATTTT.

This chain joins TRBV5-4 and TRBJ1-2, with 11 bases that match TRBD1. Looked up from germline, CDR1 is SGHNT and CDR2 is YYREEE (reference sequence). This CDR3 has 17 amino acids. After removal of 5 bases from V and 4 bases from J, the junction contained 13 bases not matched to a gene. CDR3 in DNA: TGTGCCAGCAGAGACGGGACAGGGGGGCCTGCTGGCTATGGCTACACCTTC. Its translation is CASRDGTGGPAGYGYTF.

The rearrangement joins TRBV11-2 to TRBJ2-5; D perhaps matches TRBD2 (5 bases). This CDR3 is 14 amino acids long. The V end lost 3 bases, the J end lost 4 bases, and 12 bases lay between the germline ends. Germline CDR1 is SGHAT and CDR2 is FQNNGV. In DNA form, the CDR3 reads TGTGCCAGCAGCTTCGGGGTGGTGCTAGAGACCCAGTACTTC. It encodes CASSFGVVLETQYF.

The CDR3 coding sequence is TGTGCCACCAGCACCCATCGGACTACCTCCTACAATGAGCAGTTCTTC. Translation gives CATSTHRTTSYNEQFF. This chain connects TRBV15 to TRBJ2-1, with D perhaps matching TRBD2 (6 bases). Looked up from germline, CDR1 is LNHNV and CDR2 is YYDKDF (reference sequence). This CDR3 has 16 amino acids. The ends were cut back, 4 bases at V and 0 bases at J, with 13 bases in the middle. The full variable domain, completed using reference TRBV15 and TRBJ2-1, is DAMVIQNPRYQVTQFGKPVTLSCSQTLNHNVMYWYQQKSSQAPKLLFHYYDKDFNNEADTPDNFQSRRPNTSFCFLDIRSPGLGDTAMYLCATSTHRTTSYNEQFFGPGTRLTVL.

The genes are TRBV3-1 (or the pseudogene TRBV3-2) and TRBJ1-2; TRBD1 matches 9 bases. Germline V gives CDR1 LGHDT, CDR2 YNNKEL (reference sequence). The CDR3 runs 15 residues. The J segment lost 2 bases and the V segment lost 5 bases, leaving 6 bases of the junction unmatched. The CDR3 protein is CASSSTGGANYGYTF. Written as DNA, the CDR3 is TGTGCCAGCAGCTCCACAGGGGGCGCGAACTATGGCTACACCTTC.

This sequence joins TRBV5-1 and TRBJ2-5; 11 bases agree with TRBD1. This CDR3 region has 15 residues. The V and J ends lost 2 bases and 2 bases, in that order; junction bases with no gene match: 2. Germline V gives CDR1 SGHRS, CDR2 YFSETQ. DNA for the CDR3: TGCGCCAGCAGCTTCCGGGACAGGGGGCAAGAGACCCAGTACTTC. It encodes CASSFRDRGQETQYF.

The rearrangement links TRBV5-6 to TRBJ1-2; no definite D call. Germline CDR1 SGHDT, CDR2 YYEEEE. The CDR3 is 14 residues long. V shed 4 bases and J shed 5 bases, with 15 bases lying between them. CDR3 sequence: CASSPRARGYGYTF. The CDR3 DNA is TGTGCCAGCAGCCCACGGGCCCGGGGATATGGCTACACCTTC.

Details on this clone: A junction boundary mismatches the germline segment, possibly from a read error. The chain uses TRBV2 and TRBJ2-7, with TRBD1 identical over 8 bases. The germline gives CDR1 SNHLY, CDR2 FYNNEI. The CDR3 has 14 amino acids. The CDR3 nucleotides read TGTGCCAGCAGTGATCAGGGGGCAGTGTCCTCGACTTTATTC. It yields the protein CASSDQGAVSSTLF.